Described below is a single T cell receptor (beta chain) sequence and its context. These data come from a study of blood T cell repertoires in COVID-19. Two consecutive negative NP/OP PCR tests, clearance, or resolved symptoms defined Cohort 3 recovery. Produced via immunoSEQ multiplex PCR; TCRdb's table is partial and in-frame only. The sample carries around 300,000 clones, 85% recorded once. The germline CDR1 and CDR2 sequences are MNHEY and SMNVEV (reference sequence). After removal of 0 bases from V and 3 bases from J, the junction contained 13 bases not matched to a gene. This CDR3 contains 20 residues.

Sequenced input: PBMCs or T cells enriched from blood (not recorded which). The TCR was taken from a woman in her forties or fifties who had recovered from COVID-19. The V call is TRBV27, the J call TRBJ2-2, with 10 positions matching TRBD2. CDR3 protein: CASSLSWSGGAGGDTGELFF. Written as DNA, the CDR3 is TGTGCCAGCAGTTTATCTTGGAGCGGGGGGGCCGGCGGTGACACCGGGGAGCTGTTTTTT.